This record looks at one T cell receptor (beta chain) sequence and its context. It has no known antigen specificity. At one of its ends the junction is not consistent with the germline gene, which may arise from a read error. From its cysteine to its phenylalanine, the CDR3 spans 16 amino acids. Only the CDR3 region is kept as DNA, spanning 48 bases read in frame from base 1. Reading the germline V gene gives CDR1 SGHRS and CDR2 YFSETQ. These data belong to a study of regulatory T cells in long-lasting Graves disease (dated by TCRdb to the early 2020s). Notes on the research overall: To count as having persistent Graves' disease, a patient had to have received antithyroid drug treatment for over 5 years with TSH receptor autoantibodies remaining persistently positive. This study used TCR sequencing and RNA sequencing of peripheral blood to compare persistent Graves' disease patients against newly diagnosed Graves' disease patients. The study took place in China and was registered as a clinical trial. A total of 35 or so samples were covered by TCR sequencing, comprising some 13 persistent and some 20 newly diagnosed Graves' disease patients. In the clinical cohort, patients with persistent Graves' disease had used antithyroid drugs for an average of around 9.3 years. The study at large found these results: Persistent patients shared more public clonotypes among themselves (2,741) than newly diagnosed patients did (about 970). Sequencing and analysis were limited to the TCR beta chain. Persistent Graves' disease patients showed lower TCR Shannon entropy and fewer highly expanded clones than newly diagnosed patients, suggesting clonal expansion. TRBV28, TRBJ1-2 and TRBJ2-5 were preferentially used in persistent disease, while TRBV20-1 and TRBJ2-1 were favored in newly diagnosed disease. The authors noted that the small sample size was a limitation that may lower accuracy. Because the primary lesion, thyroid tissue, could not be accessed, the study looked at peripheral blood alone.

Explained via the paper, the time point label denotes: persistent/refractory GD, antithyroid drugs over 5 years with positive TRAb. For both TCR sequencing and RNA sequencing, RNA was extracted from PBMCs in TRIzol. The diagnosis of Graves' disease followed American Thyroid Association guidelines. Patients for the study were recruited at an endocrinology department in Xi'an, China. Each patient gave roughly 8.4 milliliters of peripheral blood, collected in an EDTA anticoagulant tube. Ficoll Paque Plus density gradient separation was used to isolate PBMCs, and no additional T cell sorting was done. An Agilent 2100 Bioanalyzer and agarose gel were used to check RNA quality, and a NanoDrop 2000 was used to measure RNA concentration. Library method: multiplex PCR. Sequenced on an Illumina HiSeq 4000. To build TCR beta libraries, CDR3 regions were amplified by Arm-PCR using iRepertoire HTBI primers. Before sequencing, the PCR products underwent gel purification. As for the authors' bioinformatics: A total of roughly 65 TRBV and under 15 TRBJ segments were identified across samples and were used for gene usage analysis of CDR3 amino acid clonotypes. COPE and FqMerger were used to merge the filtered high-quality paired reads into contigs. BLAST was used to align contigs to IMGT TRBV, TRBD and TRBJ reference genes, and CDR3 was defined according to IMGT. Any clonotype with a frequency above 0.1% was classified as a highly expanded clone. Shannon entropy served as the measure of repertoire diversity, while the Gini coefficient captured V-J evenness. Public clonotypes were defined as clonotypes shared by more than one individual. TCRdb reran the public reads through fastp at Q25 and MiXCR, keeping productive beta chains. All rows with the same CDR3 protein become a single entry with the most common DNA and genes. For this entry, the V and J calls and clone size follow TCRdb and not the study's own pipeline. The table for this sample lists 310,000 or so distinct CDR3 sequences; roughly a fifth of them were counted only once. Just under 30% of the sample comes from the top ten.

This clonotype was obtained from a female donor with Graves disease. Sequenced here: peripheral blood mononuclear cells (PBMCs), sampled when the disease was refractory, from a patient treated with antithyroid drugs. The chain uses TRBV5-1 and TRBJ1-4; the D gene assignment is ambiguous. The sequenced DNA is TGCACCAGCAGCGGCCGACCTATGGGATTTAATGAAAAACTGTTTTTT. This sequence encodes CTSSGRPMGFNEKLFF.